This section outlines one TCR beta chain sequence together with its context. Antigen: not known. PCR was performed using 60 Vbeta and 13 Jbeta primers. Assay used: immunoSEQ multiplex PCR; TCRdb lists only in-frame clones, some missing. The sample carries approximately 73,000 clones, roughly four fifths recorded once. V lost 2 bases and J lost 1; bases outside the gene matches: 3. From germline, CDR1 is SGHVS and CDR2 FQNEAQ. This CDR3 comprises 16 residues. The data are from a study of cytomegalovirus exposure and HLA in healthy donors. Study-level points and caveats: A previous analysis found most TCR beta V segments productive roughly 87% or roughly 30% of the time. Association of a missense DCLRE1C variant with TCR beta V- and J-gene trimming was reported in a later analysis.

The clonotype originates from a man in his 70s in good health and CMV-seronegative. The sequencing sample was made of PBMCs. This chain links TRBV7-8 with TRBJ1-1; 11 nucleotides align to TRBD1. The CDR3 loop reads CASSLRDRGSNTEAFF. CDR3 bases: TGTGCCAGCAGCTTAAGGGACAGGGGGTCGAACACTGAAGCTTTCTTT.